One sample yielded the 25 T cell receptor beta chains listed below, sequenced in a study of patients and donors after allogeneic stem cell transplantation. TCRdb reprocessed the RT-PCR reads with MiXCR, giving one entry per CDR3 protein. Among roughly 940,000 distinct CDR3 sequences listed, roughly 18% were seen once. The sample consisted of blood, either unsorted or a sorted T cell fraction (not recorded which). Receptors were obtained from a human donor who was either an allogeneic HSCT recipient or a stem cell or donor lymphocyte infusion donor (not recorded which). It is not recorded whose cells these are; they may come from a transplant donor.

The sample holds a few counts of this clonotype. This CDR3 reads CASSPQGRVGYTF. The CDR3 DNA follows: TGTGCCAGCAGCCCTCAGGGAAGGGTTGGCTACACCTTC. This chain joins TRBV12-3 or TRBV12-4 and TRBJ1-2; D perhaps matches TRBD1 (5 bases). The CDR3 runs 13 residues. V lost 6 bases, J lost 7 bases, and 15 bases lay in between.

The V gene is TRBV7-9, the J gene TRBJ1-2, with D unresolved. With 3 bases removed from V and 8 bases from J, the gap between germline ends came to 7 bases. The CDR3 is 11 amino acids. The germline gives CDR1 SEHNR, CDR2 FQNEAQ (reference sequence). In DNA, the CDR3 is TGTGCCAGCAGCTTGTGGGGAGGCTACACCTTC. It translates to CASSLWGGYTF.

This clonotype has a count of ten or more. CDR3: CASSYGGGGVYNEQFF. CDR3 in DNA: TGTGCCAGCAGTTACGGAGGCGGGGGGGTTTACAATGAGCAGTTCTTC. This chain connects TRBV6-5 to TRBJ2-1, with 9 bases lining up with TRBD2. Germline V gives CDR1 MNHEY, CDR2 SVGAGI. The CDR3 totals 16 residues. V lost 2 bases to trimming and J lost 4 bases; unmatched junction nucleotides: 6.

The chain has TRBV5-1 and TRBJ2-2; D is possibly TRBD1 (5 bases). This CDR3 is 14 amino acids long. V lost 5 bases, J lost 0 bases, and 8 bases lay in between. The germline V gene has CDR1 SGHRS and CDR2 YFSETQ. The CDR3 region is CASRDTSNTGELFF. In DNA form, the CDR3 reads TGCGCCAGCAGGGACACCTCGAACACCGGGGAGCTGTTTTTT. Full variable domain (remainder filled in from reference TRBV5-1 and TRBJ2-2): KAGVTQTPRYLIKTRGQQVTLSCSPISGHRSVSWYQQTPGQGLQFLFEYFSETQRNKGNFPGRFSGRQFSNSRSEMNVSTLELGDSALYLCASRDTSNTGELFFGEGSRLTVL.

The rearrangement joins TRBV9 to TRBJ2-3; D is perhaps TRBD2 (5 bases). CDR3 length: 14 residues. Trimming took off 0 bases at V and 4 bases at J, with 9 bases between the two ends. The germline gives CDR1 SGDLS, CDR2 YYNGEE. The CDR3 DNA sequence: TGTGCCAGCAGCGTAGCGAGCGGACCAGATACGCAGTATTTT. This encodes CASSVASGPDTQYF.

CDR3: CASSRKQGAAGELFF. The CDR3 DNA reads TGTGCCAGCAGTCGGAAACAGGGGGCGGCCGGGGAGCTGTTTTTT. This chain joins TRBV12-3 or TRBV12-4 and TRBJ2-2; 9 bases line up with TRBD1. The length of the CDR3 is 15 residues. J was trimmed by 6 bases and V by 5 bases; bases with no gene match: 7.

This sequence joins TRBV5-1 and TRBJ1-1, with 7 bases lining up with TRBD1. The germline V gene has CDR1 SGHRS and CDR2 YFSETQ. This CDR3 has 15 residues. Trimming cost V 2 bases and J 6 bases; bases outside gene matches: 10. CDR3 in amino acids: CASSLRTGTVAEAFF. CDR3 coding DNA: TGCGCCAGCAGCTTACGGACAGGAACGGTGGCTGAAGCTTTCTTT.

The rearrangement uses TRBV5-1 and TRBJ2-1; 10 nucleotides agree with TRBD2. Germline trimming cut 1 base from V and 5 bases from J; bases unmatched to any gene: 3. CDR3 length equals 15 residues. The germline V gene encodes CDR1 SGHRS and CDR2 YFSETQ. CDR3: CASSLYSGGNNEQFF. CDR3 nucleotides: TGCGCCAGCAGCTTGTATAGCGGGGGGAACAATGAGCAGTTCTTC.

The sample holds many counts of this clonotype. This chain links TRBV9 with TRBJ1-1; the D gene is possibly TRBD1 (6 bases). The CDR3 loop spans 13 amino acids. The germline V gene has CDR1 SGDLS and CDR2 YYNGEE. V gave up 3 bases and J gave up 4 bases, with 10 bases separating them. The CDR3 DNA follows: TGTGCCAGCAGCGAGACAGGTTTCACTGAAGCTTTCTTT. Residues: CASSETGFTEAFF.

The table lists this clonotype with many counts. V is TRBV6-5 and J is TRBJ2-1, with 8 bases matching TRBD2. This CDR3 region has 16 residues. Germline CDR1 and CDR2: MNHEY and SVGAGI. V lost 2 bases, J lost 6 bases, and 9 bases stayed unmatched. The CDR3, as DNA: TGTGCCAGCAGTTACGAACGGGAGGGGTGGCTCAATGAGCAGTTCTTC. Protein: CASSYEREGWLNEQFF.

This chain uses TRBV2 with TRBJ1-1, with D perhaps TRBD1 (5 bases). CDR3 length: 14 residues. The germline V gene encodes CDR1 SNHLY and CDR2 FYNNEI. V lost 2 bases and J 4 bases, leaving 11 bases between the germline ends. Here the CDR3 reads CASSENGGPTEAFF. CDR3 coding DNA: TGTGCCAGCAGTGAAAATGGGGGTCCCACTGAAGCTTTCTTT.

The chain carries TRBV11-2 and TRBJ1-1; D is undetermined. Per germline, CDR1 SGHAT and CDR2 FQNNGV. There are 13 residues in the CDR3. The V gene lost 5 bases and the J gene lost 5 bases, with 12 bases spanning the gap. The CDR3 DNA sequence: TGTGCCAGCAGCGGGCAGGCAAAAACTGAAGCTTTCTTT. It encodes CASSGQAKTEAFF. Full variable domain (remainder filled in from reference TRBV11-2 and TRBJ1-1): EAGVAQSPRYKIIEKRQSVAFWCNPISGHATLYWYQQILGQGPKLLIQFQNNGVVDDSQLPKDRFSAERLKGVDSTLKIQPAKLEDSAVYLCASSGQAKTEAFFGQGTRLTVV.

This clonotype was counted only a few times. The V gene is TRBV12-3 or TRBV12-4, the J gene TRBJ1-5, with 7 bases matching TRBD1. The junction had 10 bases not matched to a gene; V was cut back by 2 bases and J by 6 bases. The CDR3 extends over 16 amino acids. The CDR3 nucleotides are TGTGCCAGCAGTTTAAGAGGAGGGGGCGAGGGTCAGCCCCAGCATTTT. Amino acid sequence: CASSLRGGGEGQPQHF.

The chain couples TRBV28 to TRBJ2-1; no clear D gene. Germline V lookup: CDR1 MDHEN, CDR2 SYDVKM. Trimming removed 6 bases at V and 0 bases at J, with 12 bases between. CDR3 length equals 15 residues. DNA for the CDR3: TGTGCCAGCAGGTGGGGTCGTAGCTCCTACAATGAGCAGTTCTTC. Protein sequence: CASRWGRSSYNEQFF.

The chain uses TRBV11-1 and TRBJ2-3; D possibly matches TRBD1 or TRBD2 (6 bases each). Trimming removed 4 bases at V and 3 bases at J, with 14 bases between. The CDR3 sequence is 15 residues long. Per the germline V gene, CDR1 is SGHAT and CDR2 is FQDESV (reference sequence). The CDR3 reads CASSWEGGSTDTQYF. The CDR3 DNA sequence: TGTGCCAGCAGCTGGGAAGGGGGGTCGACAGATACGCAGTATTTT.

This clonotype was counted between two and nine times. This rearrangement joins TRBV4-3 to TRBJ2-7, with D uncertain. CDR3 length: 15 residues. From germline, CDR1 is LGHNA and CDR2 YSLEER. The V end lost 0 bases, the J end lost 2 bases, and 11 bases lay between the germline ends. The CDR3 coding sequence is TGCGCCAGCAGCCAAGATTTGAGCCTCCCCTACGAGCAGTACTTC. Translation: CASSQDLSLPYEQYF.

This clonotype was recorded a few times. The chain employs TRBV5-6 and TRBJ2-1; D is perhaps TRBD1 (6 bases). V shed 5 bases and J shed 10 bases, with 22 bases lying between them. The CDR3 runs to 15 residues. Per the germline V gene, CDR1 is SGHDT and CDR2 is YYEEEE. The DNA of the CDR3 is TGTGCCAGCAGTTCCGTCCTACAGGGAATAGGGGAGCAGTTCTTC. This codes for CASSSVLQGIGEQFF.

The sample holds a few counts of this clonotype. The chain couples TRBV20-1 to TRBJ2-5, with unresolved D. Germline assignment: CDR1 DFQATT and CDR2 SNEGSKA (reference sequence). The CDR3 extends over 14 amino acids. Trimming removed 4 bases from V and 2 bases from J, with 14 bases in between. CDR3 sequence: CSAKVANAQETQYF. CDR3 in DNA: TGCAGTGCTAAGGTGGCGAACGCTCAAGAGACCCAGTACTTC.

This sequence joins TRBV7-2 and TRBJ2-7, with a weak D call TRBD1 (6 bases). CDR1 SGHTA and CDR2 FQGNSA come from the germline V gene. This CDR3 region has 15 residues. V dropped 5 bases and J dropped 3 bases, with 17 bases sitting between them. The chain's CDR3 is CASSPDRGLFYEQYF. CDR3 nucleotides: TGTGCCAGCAGCCCGGACAGAGGACTCTTCTACGAGCAGTACTTC.

The chain recombines TRBV24-1 with TRBJ2-5; possibly TRBD1 or TRBD2 for D (5 bases each). This CDR3 has 15 amino acids. V shed 3 bases and J shed 2 bases, with 12 bases lying between them. Looked up from germline, CDR1 is KGHDR and CDR2 is SFDVKD. The chain's CDR3 is CATSDGDGRQETQYF. DNA of the CDR3: TGTGCCACCAGTGATGGGGACGGCCGACAAGAGACCCAGTACTTC.

Note on this clonotype: The junction departs from the called germline gene at one end, perhaps through a read error. The chain employs TRBV5-8 and TRBJ2-5, with D perhaps TRBD2 (6 bases). Germline V CDR1 and CDR2: SGHTS, YDEGEE. This CDR3 is 13 amino acids long. CDR3 loop: CASSLGDSWRFSF. As DNA, the CDR3 is TGTGCCAGCAGCTTGGGGGACTCCTGGCGGTTTTCCTTC. Looking up the rest from reference TRBV5-8 and TRBJ2-5 gives the full variable domain: EAGVTQSPTHLIKTRGQQATLRCSPISGHTSVYWYQQALGLGLQFLLWYDEGEERNRGNFPPRFSGRQFPNYSSELNVNALELEDSALYLCASSLGDSWRFSFGPGTRLLVL.

Only a few counts were recorded for this clonotype. The rearrangement uses TRBV6-2 or TRBV6-3 and TRBJ2-7, with TRBD2 identical over 7 bases. The junction had 5 bases not matched to a gene; V was cut back by 6 bases and J by 3 bases. The CDR3 consists of 13 residues. Germline loops: CDR1 MNHEY, CDR2 SVGEGT. The CDR3 DNA reads TGTGCCAGCAGGGGGGACTACTACTACGAGCAGTACTTC. The encoded protein is CASRGDYYYEQYF.

The chain links TRBV20-1 to TRBJ2-7; 10 bases map to TRBD2. CDR1 is DFQATT and CDR2 is SNEGSKA in the germline V gene (reference sequence). V lost 5 bases to trimming and J lost 7 bases; unmatched junction nucleotides: 8. This CDR3 is 13 amino acids long. CDR3 sequence: CSAPQRGGGEQYF. In DNA, the CDR3 is TGCAGTGCTCCACAGCGGGGGGGCGGGGAGCAGTACTTC.

This clonotype was counted a few times. The rearrangement joins TRBV24-1 to TRBJ2-7; 10 bases map to TRBD1. CDR1 and CDR2 (germline): KGHDR, SFDVKD. Trimming removed 3 bases from V and 6 bases from J; junction bases left unmatched: 10. This CDR3 spans 16 amino acids. The CDR3 here is CATSDPAGTGVFEQYF. In DNA, the CDR3 is TGTGCCACCAGTGATCCGGCCGGGACAGGGGTTTTCGAGCAGTACTTC.

Concerning this clonotype itself: Relative to the germline gene, one junction end is altered; a read error may explain this. CDR3 protein: CASSASSHNEQFF. The DNA for the CDR3 is TGTGCCAGCAGCGCGTCCTCCCACAATGAGCAGTTCTTC. This chain links TRBV5-6 with TRBJ2-1, with no clear D. The CDR3 has 13 residues. Germline CDR1 is SGHDT and CDR2 is YYEEEE.